The rows below give T cell receptor beta chains drawn from one sample of a study of T cell responses to AZD1222 COVID-19 vaccine. Here immunoSEQ multiplex PCR was the method, and the copy in TCRdb shows in-frame clones only, minus some. The repertoire includes some 120,000 clones, 70% to 90% of them detected once, and 3% to 4.5% sits in the top ten. Sequencing was performed on peripheral blood, taken on day 0 of MenACWY control vaccination. All receptors come from an adult in good health. CDR3s include the opening cysteine and the closing phenylalanine or tryptophan. A D gene is named only where the DNA matches it firmly. Some rows have no size entry. The others give once, few or many, or a class for an expanded clone.

abundance: .
d_gene: .
j_gene: TRBJ1-5
v_gene: TRBV7-6
CDR3aa: CASSSQWGSNQPQHF
CDR3nt: TGTGCCAGCAGCTCCCAGTGGGGAAGCAATCAGCCCCAGCATTTT

abundance: few
d_gene: .
j_gene: TRBJ2-5
v_gene: TRBV2
CDR3aa: CASSGAGETQYF
CDR3nt: TGTGCCAGCTCAGGGGCGGGAGAGACCCAGTACTTC

abundance: .
d_gene: TRBD1
j_gene: TRBJ1-1
v_gene: TRBV28
CDR3aa: CASSPGGGNTEAFF
CDR3nt: TGTGCCAGCAGCCCAGGGGGCGGGAACACTGAAGCTTTCTTT

abundance: .
d_gene: .
j_gene: TRBJ2-7
v_gene: TRBV18
CDR3aa: CASSLEQGSSYEQYF
CDR3nt: TGTGCCAGCTCATTGGAACAGGGAAGCTCCTACGAGCAGTACTTC

abundance: .
d_gene: TRBD1
j_gene: TRBJ1-5
v_gene: TRBV24-1
CDR3aa: CATSDPTGVNQPQHF
CDR3nt: TGTGCCACCAGTGACCCGACAGGGGTGAACCAGCCCCAGCATTTT

abundance: .
d_gene: .
j_gene: TRBJ2-3
v_gene: TRBV3-1/TRBV3-2
CDR3aa: CASSPRSAGQETQYF
CDR3nt: TGTGCCAGCAGCCCGCGGTCGGCAGGCCAGGAAACGCAGTATTTT

abundance: .
d_gene: TRBD2
j_gene: TRBJ2-5
v_gene: TRBV7-6
CDR3aa: CASRPNWGGETQYF
CDR3nt: TGTGCCAGCAGACCTAATTGGGGGGGAGAGACCCAGTACTTC

abundance: .
d_gene: TRBD1
j_gene: TRBJ2-3
v_gene: TRBV9
CDR3aa: CASSRTGGNSLFTDTQYF
CDR3nt: TGTGCCAGCAGCCGTACAGGGGGAAATTCCCTCTTCACAGATACGCAGTATTTT

abundance: few
d_gene: .
j_gene: TRBJ2-5
v_gene: TRBV5-5
CDR3aa: CASRRTAETQYF
CDR3nt: TGTGCCAGCAGGAGGACAGCGGAGACCCAGTACTTC

abundance: .
d_gene: TRBD1
j_gene: TRBJ1-5
v_gene: TRBV6-1
CDR3aa: CASSDYRGGQPQHF
CDR3nt: TGTGCCAGCAGTGATTACAGGGGAGGGCAGCCCCAGCATTTT

abundance: .
d_gene: TRBD1
j_gene: TRBJ2-1
v_gene: TRBV27
CDR3aa: CASSPNDRGKDEQFF
CDR3nt: TGTGCCAGCAGTCCAAATGACAGGGGTAAGGATGAGCAGTTCTTC

abundance: once
d_gene: .
j_gene: TRBJ1-5
v_gene: TRBV28
CDR3aa: CASSVPTSTSWSNQPQHF
CDR3nt: TGTGCCAGCAGCGTGCCGACCAGCACTTCGTGGAGCAATCAGCCCCAGCATTTT

abundance: .
d_gene: .
j_gene: TRBJ2-2
v_gene: TRBV27
CDR3aa: CASSRHGQLNTGELFF
CDR3nt: TGTGCCAGCAGCCGTCACGGACAGTTGAACACCGGGGAGCTGTTTTTT

abundance: .
d_gene: TRBD1
j_gene: TRBJ1-2
v_gene: TRBV18
CDR3aa: CASSPRTGDSYGYTF
CDR3nt: TGTGCCAGCTCACCGAGAACAGGGGATAGCTATGGCTACACCTTC

abundance: .
d_gene: .
j_gene: TRBJ2-1
v_gene: TRBV12-3/TRBV12-4
CDR3aa: CASRKSTRGLFF
CDR3nt: TGTGCCAGCAGAAAATCCACTAGGGGCCTGTTCTTC

abundance: .
d_gene: .
j_gene: TRBJ2-7
v_gene: TRBV7-9
CDR3aa: CASSQGPSRAYEQYF
CDR3nt: TGTGCCAGCAGCCAGGGACCTTCTAGGGCCTACGAGCAGTACTTC

abundance: .
d_gene: TRBD2
j_gene: TRBJ2-5
v_gene: TRBV3-1/TRBV3-2
CDR3aa: CIAGPKVETQYF
CDR3nt: TGTATAGCGGGTCCGAAGGTGGAGACCCAGTACTTC

abundance: .
d_gene: .
j_gene: TRBJ1-2
v_gene: TRBV4-2
CDR3aa: CASSQVGGNDRLGYGYTF
CDR3nt: TGTGCCAGCAGCCAAGTTGGGGGGAATGACAGGTTGGGCTATGGCTACACCTTC

abundance: few
d_gene: .
j_gene: TRBJ1-6
v_gene: TRBV2
CDR3aa: CASSEKSSYNSPLHF
CDR3nt: TGTGCCAGCAGTGAAAAGAGCTCCTATAATTCACCCCTCCACTTT

abundance: .
d_gene: .
j_gene: TRBJ2-2
v_gene: TRBV7-9
CDR3aa: CASSSTGNTGELFF
CDR3nt: TGTGCCAGCAGCTCAACAGGAAACACCGGGGAGCTGTTTTTT

abundance: .
d_gene: .
j_gene: TRBJ1-2
v_gene: TRBV15
CDR3aa: CATSRDTGYGYTF
CDR3nt: TGTGCCACCAGCAGAGACACAGGCTATGGCTACACCTTC

abundance: .
d_gene: .
j_gene: TRBJ2-7
v_gene: TRBV4-3
CDR3aa: CASSQDVQGRGYEQYF
CDR3nt: TGCGCCAGCAGCCAAGATGTGCAGGGGCGAGGGTACGAGCAGTACTTC

abundance: .
d_gene: TRBD2
j_gene: TRBJ2-1
v_gene: TRBV5-1
CDR3aa: CASYRTSGYNEQFF
CDR3nt: TGCGCCAGCTATCGGACTAGCGGCTACAATGAGCAGTTCTTC

abundance: .
d_gene: .
j_gene: TRBJ1-3
v_gene: TRBV5-1
CDR3aa: CASSLPDSGNTIYF
CDR3nt: TGCGCCAGCAGCTTGCCAGACTCTGGAAACACCATATATTTT

abundance: once
d_gene: .
j_gene: TRBJ1-4
v_gene: TRBV6-2/TRBV6-3
CDR3aa: CASSYGQLNEKLFF
CDR3nt: TGTGCCAGCAGTTACGGGCAGCTTAATGAAAAACTGTTTTTT

abundance: .
d_gene: .
j_gene: TRBJ1-1
v_gene: TRBV10-3
CDR3aa: CAISDRVNTEAFF
CDR3nt: TGTGCCATCAGTGACAGGGTGAACACTGAAGCTTTCTTT

abundance: .
d_gene: .
j_gene: TRBJ1-4
v_gene: TRBV7-2
CDR3aa: CASSPGVYNEKLFF
CDR3nt: TGTGCCAGCAGCCCAGGGGTCTATAATGAAAAACTGTTTTTT

abundance: few
d_gene: TRBD1
j_gene: TRBJ1-2
v_gene: TRBV6-5
CDR3aa: CASSSPRTGKTYGYTF
CDR3nt: TGTGCCAGCAGTTCACCCCGGACAGGGAAGACATATGGCTACACCTTC

abundance: .
d_gene: .
j_gene: TRBJ1-3
v_gene: TRBV19
CDR3aa: CASRPVASGNTIYF
CDR3nt: TGTGCCAGTAGACCTGTCGCCTCTGGAAACACCATATATTTT

abundance: .
d_gene: .
j_gene: TRBJ1-2
v_gene: TRBV28
CDR3aa: CASSSAVPYGYTF
CDR3nt: TGTGCCAGCAGTTCGGCAGTACCCTATGGCTACACCTTC

abundance: .
d_gene: .
j_gene: TRBJ1-2
v_gene: TRBV7-2
CDR3aa: CASSLEVGSYTF
CDR3nt: TGTGCCAGCAGCTTAGAGGTGGGAAGCTACACCTTC

abundance: .
d_gene: TRBD1
j_gene: TRBJ2-7
v_gene: TRBV28
CDR3aa: CASSWTGLYEQYF
CDR3nt: TGTGCCAGCAGTTGGACAGGGCTCTACGAGCAGTACTTC

abundance: .
d_gene: .
j_gene: TRBJ1-3
v_gene: TRBV4-1
CDR3aa: CASSPWGLSGNTIYF
CDR3nt: TGCGCCAGCAGCCCCTGGGGCCTCTCTGGAAACACCATATATTTT

abundance: .
d_gene: TRBD1
j_gene: TRBJ1-2
v_gene: TRBV7-8
CDR3aa: CASSPITDRGPPNYGYTF
CDR3nt: TGTGCCAGCAGCCCTATAACCGACAGGGGGCCCCCTAACTATGGCTACACCTTC

abundance: .
d_gene: .
j_gene: TRBJ1-2
v_gene: TRBV7-2
CDR3aa: CASSLAVVGNYGYTF
CDR3nt: TGTGCCAGCAGCTTAGCGGTGGTGGGGAACTATGGCTACACCTTC

abundance: .
d_gene: .
j_gene: TRBJ2-1
v_gene: TRBV18
CDR3aa: CASSPPNQGNSYNEQFF
CDR3nt: TGTGCCAGCTCACCACCCAATCAGGGGAACTCCTACAATGAGCAGTTCTTC

abundance: .
d_gene: .
j_gene: TRBJ2-5
v_gene: TRBV18
CDR3aa: CASSSLQGQETQYF
CDR3nt: TGTGCCAGCTCGTCTCTACAGGGTCAAGAGACCCAGTACTTC

abundance: .
d_gene: .
j_gene: TRBJ2-2
v_gene: TRBV6-1
CDR3aa: CASSEGGAGTANTGELFF
CDR3nt: TGTGCCAGCAGTGAGGGGGGGGCCGGGACAGCGAACACCGGGGAGCTGTTTTTT

abundance: .
d_gene: .
j_gene: TRBJ2-1
v_gene: TRBV30
CDR3aa: CAWGDWPLYNEQFF
CDR3nt: TGTGCCTGGGGGGACTGGCCGCTATACAATGAGCAGTTCTTC

abundance: .
d_gene: TRBD1
j_gene: TRBJ1-2
v_gene: TRBV12-5
CDR3aa: CASGLGSGGGYGYTF
CDR3nt: TGTGCTAGTGGTTTGGGGTCAGGGGGAGGCTATGGCTACACCTTC

abundance: .
d_gene: TRBD1
j_gene: TRBJ1-1
v_gene: TRBV7-9
CDR3aa: CASSFSRDRGKRAEAFF
CDR3nt: TGTGCCAGCAGCTTTAGCCGGGACAGGGGGAAAAGGGCTGAAGCTTTCTTT

abundance: .
d_gene: .
j_gene: TRBJ1-2
v_gene: TRBV5-1
CDR3aa: CASRFDSIYGYTF
CDR3nt: TGCGCCAGCAGATTCGACAGTATCTATGGCTACACCTTC

abundance: .
d_gene: .
j_gene: TRBJ2-1
v_gene: TRBV30
CDR3aa: CAWSVARNNEQFF
CDR3nt: TGTGCCTGGAGTGTAGCAAGGAACAATGAGCAGTTCTTC

abundance: .
d_gene: TRBD1
j_gene: TRBJ2-3
v_gene: TRBV29-1
CDR3aa: CSVSGTGIGTDTQYF
CDR3nt: TGCAGCGTTTCGGGGACAGGGATAGGCACAGATACGCAGTATTTT

abundance: .
d_gene: TRBD1
j_gene: TRBJ2-7
v_gene: TRBV28
CDR3aa: CASRSSGTGGWEQYF
CDR3nt: TGTGCCAGCAGGTCTTCCGGGACAGGGGGCTGGGAGCAGTACTTC

abundance: .
d_gene: .
j_gene: TRBJ1-2
v_gene: TRBV5-1
CDR3aa: CASSPYGMGKGYTF
CDR3nt: TGCGCCAGCAGCCCCTACGGGATGGGGAAGGGCTACACCTTC

abundance: .
d_gene: .
j_gene: TRBJ2-7
v_gene: TRBV7-9
CDR3aa: CASSLGPRGYEQYF
CDR3nt: TGTGCCAGCAGCTTAGGCCCTCGTGGGTACGAGCAGTACTTC

abundance: .
d_gene: TRBD2
j_gene: TRBJ2-7
v_gene: TRBV7-9
CDR3aa: CASSLEGLAGGGSYEQYF
CDR3nt: TGTGCCAGCAGCTTAGAGGGACTAGCGGGGGGAGGCTCCTACGAGCAGTACTTC

abundance: .
d_gene: .
j_gene: TRBJ2-7
v_gene: TRBV5-4
CDR3aa: CASSLAGGTETYEQYF
CDR3nt: TGTGCCAGCAGCTTGGCCGGGGGGACAGAGACCTACGAGCAGTACTTC

abundance: .
d_gene: .
j_gene: TRBJ2-7
v_gene: TRBV28
CDR3aa: CASSISYSAYEQYF
CDR3nt: TGTGCCAGCAGTATAAGCTACAGCGCCTACGAGCAGTACTTC

abundance: .
d_gene: .
j_gene: TRBJ2-7
v_gene: TRBV28
CDR3aa: CASNSQGEGLDYEQYF
CDR3nt: TGTGCCAGCAATAGTCAGGGGGAGGGTCTAGATTACGAGCAGTACTTC

abundance: .
d_gene: .
j_gene: TRBJ1-1
v_gene: TRBV28
CDR3aa: CASSFVRAWNTEAFF
CDR3nt: TGTGCCAGCAGTTTCGTCAGGGCTTGGAACACTGAAGCTTTCTTT